These 23 T cell receptor beta chains were all obtained from the same sample, sequenced in a study of blood T cells in healthy people across ages (dated by TCRdb to the mid-2010s). Library method: 5' RACE. These reads were obtained on an Illumina HiSeq 2500. A second PCR of roughly 7 to 11 cycles was performed with a sample-barcoded 5' primer and a J-beta primer mix. The raw public reads went through TCRdb reprocessing: fastp at Q25, MiXCR clone calling, in-frame beta chains kept. Identical CDR3 protein sequences are pooled into one entry, listed with their most common genes and DNA. This sample has roughly 2 million distinct CDR3 sequences in its table, and 49% of those were observed once. The ten largest clones add up to approximately 2.1% of the sample. Sequencing was carried out using blood. The receptors derive from a woman aged 35 to 49 in good health.

CDR3 DNA: TGTGCCAGCAGCCAAAGTTTAGAGGGGGGGAGCACAGATACGCAGTATTTT. This translates into CASSQSLEGGSTDTQYF. The J gene is TRBJ2-3, the V gene TRBV7-9, with a possible D match to TRBD2 (7 bases). Germline lookup yields CDR1 SEHNR and CDR2 FQNEAQ (reference sequence). This CDR3 is built from 17 residues. Between the trimmed V and J ends, which lost 5 bases and 0 bases, there was a span of 18 bases.

The V gene is TRBV7-3, the J gene TRBJ2-5; D tentatively reads TRBD1 or TRBD2 (5 bases each). V dropped 2 bases and J dropped 5 bases, with 15 bases sitting between them. The CDR3 is 15 amino acids. CDR1 SGHTA and CDR2 FQGTGA come from the germline V gene. CDR3 sequence reads: CASSLLGTLVETQYF. The CDR3, as DNA: TGTGCCAGCAGCTTATTAGGGACCTTGGTGGAGACCCAGTACTTC.

V and J are TRBV5-1 and TRBJ2-5; D possibly matches TRBD1 or TRBD2 (5 bases each). CDR3 length: 14 amino acids. V was trimmed by 1 base and J by 5 bases, leaving 12 bases between them. Germline values: CDR1 SGHRS, CDR2 YFSETQ. The CDR3 DNA reads TGCGCCAGCAGCTTGATGGGGGATGTGGAGACCCAGTACTTC. Translation: CASSLMGDVETQYF.

In this sample, this clonotype turned up once. V and J are TRBV5-6 and TRBJ2-4; 12 nucleotides match TRBD2. The CDR3 totals 16 residues. V was clipped by 1 base and J by 4 bases; unmatched bases: 3. CDR1 and CDR2 from the germline V gene are SGHDT and YYEEEE. The CDR3 here is CASSLLGLAGKNIQYF. CDR3 bases: TGTGCCAGCAGCTTGTTAGGACTAGCGGGGAAAAACATTCAGTACTTC.

A note on this clonotype: One end of the junction does not line up with germline, which may come from a read error. The V and J genes are TRBV7-7 and TRBJ2-3, with D perhaps TRBD1 or TRBD2 (6 bases each). The CDR3 runs 16 residues. The germline V gene encodes CDR1 SSHAT and CDR2 FNYEAQ (reference sequence). CDR3 amino acids: CASSLAVGAGADTQYF. Here the CDR3 DNA reads TGTGCTAGCAGCTTAGCGGTGGGGGCTGGCGCAGATACGCAGTATTTT.

Regarding this clonotype: At one of its ends the junction is not consistent with the germline gene, which may arise from a read error. The chain employs TRBV7-2 and TRBJ2-1, with 7 positions matching TRBD2. Germline CDR1 reads SGHTA; CDR2 reads FQGNSA. This CDR3 spans 14 amino acids. CDR3 DNA sequence: TGTGCCAGCGGCTTACGACGGGGGGACAATGAGCAGTTCTTC. Encoded protein: CASGLRRGDNEQFF. The variable domain in full, with the rest retrieved from reference TRBV7-2 and TRBJ2-1, is GAGVSQSPSNKVTEKGKDVELRCDPISGHTALYWYRQSLGQGLEFLIYFQGNSAPDKSGLPSDRFSAERTGGSVSTLTIQRTQQEDSAVYLCASGLRRGDNEQFFGPGTRLTVL.

J is TRBJ2-5 and V is TRBV29-1; 7 bases line up with TRBD2. CDR1 and CDR2 (germline): SQVTM, ANQGSEA. The V and J ends lost 4 bases and 3 bases, in that order; junction bases with no gene match: 5. The CDR3 is 13 residues long. The CDR3 sequence: CSVGRAGEETQYF. DNA for the CDR3: TGCAGCGTTGGGCGCGCGGGAGAAGAGACCCAGTACTTC.

This sequence joins TRBV24-1 and TRBJ1-2; 12 nucleotides line up with TRBD1. There are 14 residues in the CDR3. The ends lost 5 bases at V and 8 bases at J; junction bases unmatched: 5. Germline V gene sequence: CDR1 KGHDR, CDR2 SFDVKD. CDR3 DNA sequence: TGTGCCACCAGTGTGGGACAGGGGGCGTCGGGCTACACCTTC. This codes for CATSVGQGASGYTF.

The rearrangement links TRBV20-1 to TRBJ2-5, with D possibly being TRBD2 (6 bases). The tail of the sequence fits TRBJ2-1 better, so the J call may be wrong. The CDR3 extends over 15 amino acids. The germline gives CDR1 DFQATT, CDR2 SNEGSKA (reference sequence). The CDR3 nucleotides read TGCAGTGCTAGCGGGGCGGGGTCCCAACAAGAGACCCAGTTCTTC. Its protein is CSASGAGSQQETQFF.

The J gene is TRBJ2-1, the V gene TRBV6-1; 14 bases agree with TRBD2. CDR1 MNHNS and CDR2 SASEGT come from the germline V gene. Trimming cost V 6 bases and J 4 bases; bases outside gene matches: 5. The CDR3 extends over 16 amino acids. CDR3 DNA: TGTGCCAGCAGAGCCGGGACTAGCGGGGGATACAATGAGCAGTTCTTC. This gives the protein CASRAGTSGGYNEQFF.

The V and J genes are TRBV7-2 and TRBJ1-1; 10 bases are shared with TRBD1. CDR1 SGHTA and CDR2 FQGNSA come from the germline V gene. This CDR3 spans 15 amino acids. The V gene end was trimmed by 5 bases and the J gene end by 6 bases; junction bases not matched to a gene: 9. This CDR3 is CASSQRGQGISEAFF. CDR3 DNA: TGTGCCAGCAGCCAAAGGGGACAGGGGATCTCTGAAGCTTTCTTT.

The chain couples TRBV7-2 to TRBJ2-3; 10 bases match TRBD1. The CDR3 runs to 16 residues. The germline gives CDR1 SGHTA, CDR2 FQGNSA. V lost 7 bases to trimming and J lost 1 base; unmatched junction nucleotides: 8. The chain's CDR3 is CASKGQGIGGTDTQYF. CDR3 nucleotide sequence: TGTGCCAGCAAGGGACAGGGGATCGGCGGCACAGATACGCAGTATTTT.

V usage is TRBV6-2 or TRBV6-3 and J usage is TRBJ1-5; possibly TRBD1 for D (5 bases). CDR3 size: 12 residues. Germline values: CDR1 MNHEY, CDR2 SVGEGT. The V end lost 9 bases, the J end lost 9 bases, and 15 bases lay between the germline ends. The CDR3 sequence: CARDREEGPQHF. CDR3 in DNA: TGTGCCAGAGACAGAGAAGAGGGGCCCCAGCATTTT.

This clonotype has just a few counts. V and J are TRBV4-2 and TRBJ2-1; 9 bases align to TRBD2. This CDR3 comprises 15 residues. After removal of 4 bases from V and 3 bases from J, the junction contained 4 bases not matched to a gene. CDR1 is LGHNA and CDR2 is YNFKEQ in the germline V gene. For the CDR3, the DNA is TGTGCCAGCAGCCCGCGGGGGGGCTTCTACAATGAGCAGTTCTTC. Translation: CASSPRGGFYNEQFF.

As to this clonotype: At one boundary the junction diverges from the germline segment, which might be a read error. This chain connects TRBV9 to TRBJ2-5, with TRBD2 matching over 10 bases. Germline assignment: CDR1 SGDLS and CDR2 YYNGEE. This CDR3 has 15 residues. CDR3 sequence reads: CACSGSGGIQETQYF. The CDR3 bases are TGTGCCTGCAGTGGTAGCGGGGGGATACAAGAGACCCAGTACTTC.

This chain joins TRBV6-6 and TRBJ2-5; the D is unclear. Per the germline V gene, CDR1 is MNHNY and CDR2 is SVGAGI (reference sequence). The V end lost 3 bases, the J end lost 4 bases, and 9 bases lay between the germline ends. This CDR3 contains 13 residues. The CDR3 sequence: CASSYTAAETQYF. In nucleotides, the CDR3 is TGTGCCAGCAGTTATACGGCTGCAGAGACCCAGTACTTC.

This chain uses TRBV20-1 with TRBJ2-5, with D perhaps TRBD1 (5 bases). Germline CDR1 and CDR2: DFQATT and SNEGSKA (reference sequence). Between the trimmed V and J ends, which lost 5 bases and 3 bases, there was a span of 22 bases. This CDR3 region has 16 residues. The CDR3 is CSAAISTDRKEETQYF. In DNA form, the CDR3 reads TGCAGTGCTGCTATTTCCACAGACAGAAAAGAAGAGACCCAGTACTTC.

This clonotype was counted only a few times. The DNA for the CDR3 is TGTGCCAGCAGCTCCGGTGGGGCTTACACAGATACGCAGTATTTT. Its translation is CASSSGGAYTDTQYF. The chain is built from TRBV7-3 and TRBJ2-3, with D possibly being TRBD1 (5 bases). V gave up 4 bases and J gave up 2 bases, with 13 bases separating them. This CDR3 contains 15 residues. Germline V gene lookup returns CDR1 SGHTA and CDR2 FQGTGA. Together with reference TRBV7-3 and TRBJ2-3, the CDR3 gives the full variable domain: GAGVSQTPSNKVTEKGKYVELRCDPISGHTALYWYRQSLGQGPEFLIYFQGTGAADDSGLPNDRFFAVRPEGSVSTLKIQRTERGDSAVYLCASSSGGAYTDTQYFGPGTRLTVL.

This clonotype was counted a few times. The chain joins TRBV6-2 or TRBV6-3 to TRBJ2-6, with D perhaps matching TRBD2 (7 bases). V was pared by 2 bases and J by 1 base, with 12 bases between. CDR1 is MNHEY and CDR2 is SVGEGT in the germline V gene. The CDR3 is 17 residues long. The CDR3 bases are TGTGCCAGCAGTTACGGGGGGGGCCGTTCTGGGGCCAACGTCCTGACTTTC. Translating gives CASSYGGGRSGANVLTF.

This clonotype was picked up a small number of times. The V call is TRBV27, the J call TRBJ2-3; no definite D call. Germline lookup yields CDR1 MNHEY and CDR2 SMNVEV (reference sequence). There are 12 residues in the CDR3. V was trimmed by 7 bases and J by 2 bases, leaving 7 bases between them. The CDR3 bases are TGTGCCAGCAATTTCCCCACAGATACGCAGTATTTT. Translation: CASNFPTDTQYF.

This clonotype was seen a handful of times. This CDR3 is CASSLGGQALNSPLHF. In DNA form, the CDR3 reads TGTGCCAGCAGCTTAGGAGGGCAGGCTCTAAATTCACCCCTCCACTTT. This chain links TRBV7-2 with TRBJ1-6; D uncertain. Germline values: CDR1 SGHTA, CDR2 FQGNSA. V was clipped by 1 base and J by 7 bases, with 14 bases between them. The CDR3 loop spans 16 amino acids. The full variable domain, its missing parts supplied by reference TRBV7-2 and TRBJ1-6, is GAGVSQSPSNKVTEKGKDVELRCDPISGHTALYWYRQSLGQGLEFLIYFQGNSAPDKSGLPSDRFSAERTGGSVSTLTIQRTQQEDSAVYLCASSLGGQALNSPLHFGNGTRLTVT.

V and J are TRBV7-2 and TRBJ2-3; possible D gene TRBD2, 6 bases. The CDR3 contains 15 residues. Trimming took 8 bases from V and 3 from J, leaving 18 bases between them. Per germline, CDR1 SGHTA and CDR2 FQGNSA. The CDR3: CASGPLGGATDTQYF. CDR3 sequence (DNA): TGTGCCAGCGGCCCGCTGGGCGGGGCGACAGATACGCAGTATTTT.

V usage is TRBV6-2 or TRBV6-3 and J usage is TRBJ2-7, with a weak D call TRBD2 (7 bases). Germline CDR1 reads MNHEY; CDR2 reads SVGEGT. Trimming took 0 bases from V and 2 from J, leaving 11 bases between them. The CDR3 loop spans 15 amino acids. For the CDR3, the DNA is TGTGCCAGCAGTTACTCGGCGGGGGCTACCTACGAGCAGTACTTC. Encoded protein: CASSYSAGATYEQYF.